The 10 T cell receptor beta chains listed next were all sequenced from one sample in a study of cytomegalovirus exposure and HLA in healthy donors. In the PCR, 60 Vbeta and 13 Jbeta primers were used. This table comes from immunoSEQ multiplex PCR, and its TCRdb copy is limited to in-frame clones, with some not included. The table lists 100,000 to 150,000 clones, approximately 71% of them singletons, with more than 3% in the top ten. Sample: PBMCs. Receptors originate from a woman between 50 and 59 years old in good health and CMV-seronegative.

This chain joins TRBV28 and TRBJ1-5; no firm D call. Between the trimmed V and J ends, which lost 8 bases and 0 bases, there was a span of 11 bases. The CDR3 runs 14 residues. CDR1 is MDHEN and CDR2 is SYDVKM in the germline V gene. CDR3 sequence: CASGSTYSNQPQHF. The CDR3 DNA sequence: TGTGCCAGCGGGTCGACTTATAGCAATCAGCCCCAGCATTTT.

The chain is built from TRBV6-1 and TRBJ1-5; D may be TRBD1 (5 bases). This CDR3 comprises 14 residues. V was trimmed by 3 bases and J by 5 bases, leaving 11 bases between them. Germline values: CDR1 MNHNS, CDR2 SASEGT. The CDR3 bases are TGTGCCAGCAGTGAGGCTCAGGGCCATCAGCCCCAGCATTTT. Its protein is CASSEAQGHQPQHF.

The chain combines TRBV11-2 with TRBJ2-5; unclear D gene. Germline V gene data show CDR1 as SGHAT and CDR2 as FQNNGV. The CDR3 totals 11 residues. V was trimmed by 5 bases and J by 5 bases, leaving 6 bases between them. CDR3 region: CASSPRETQYF. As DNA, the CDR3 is TGTGCCAGCAGCCCCCGGGAGACCCAGTACTTC.

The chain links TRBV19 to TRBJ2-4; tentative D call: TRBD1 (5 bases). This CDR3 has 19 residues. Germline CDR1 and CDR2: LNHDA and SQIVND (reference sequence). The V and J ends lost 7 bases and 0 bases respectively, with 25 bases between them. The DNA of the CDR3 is TGTGCCAGTACCCGCCCCGGCCCAGGGTCGAATCTAGCCAAAAACATTCAGTACTTC. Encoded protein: CASTRPGPGSNLAKNIQYF. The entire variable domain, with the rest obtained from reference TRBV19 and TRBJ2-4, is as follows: DGGITQSPKYLFRKEGQNVTLSCEQNLNHDAMYWYRQDPGQGLRLIYYSQIVNDFQKGDIAEGYSVSREKKESFPLTVTSAQKNPTAFYLCASTRPGPGSNLAKNIQYFGAGTRLSVL.

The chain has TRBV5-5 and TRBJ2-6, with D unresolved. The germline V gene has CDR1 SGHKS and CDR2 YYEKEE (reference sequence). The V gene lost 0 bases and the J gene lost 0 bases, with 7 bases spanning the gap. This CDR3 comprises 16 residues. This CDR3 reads CASSLGHNSGANVLTF. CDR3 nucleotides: TGTGCCAGCAGCTTGGGTCACAACTCTGGGGCCAACGTCCTGACTTTC. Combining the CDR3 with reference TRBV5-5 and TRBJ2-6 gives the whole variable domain DAGVTQSPTHLIKTRGQQVTLRCSPISGHKSVSWYQQVLGQGPQFIFQYYEKEERGRGNFPDRFSARQFPNYSSELNVNALLLGDSALYLCASSLGHNSGANVLTFGAGSRLTVL.

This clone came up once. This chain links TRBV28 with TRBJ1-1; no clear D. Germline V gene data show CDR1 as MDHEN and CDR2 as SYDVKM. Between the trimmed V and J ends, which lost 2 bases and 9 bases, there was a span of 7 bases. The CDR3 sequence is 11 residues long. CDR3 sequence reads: CASSLGQKAFF. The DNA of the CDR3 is TGTGCCAGCAGTTTAGGGCAGAAAGCTTTCTTT. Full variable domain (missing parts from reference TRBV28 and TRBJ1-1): DVKVTQSSRYLVKRTGEKVFLECVQDMDHENMFWYRQDPGLGLRLIYFSYDVKMKEKGDIPEGYSVSREKKERFSLILESASTNQTSMYLCASSLGQKAFFGQGTRLTVV.

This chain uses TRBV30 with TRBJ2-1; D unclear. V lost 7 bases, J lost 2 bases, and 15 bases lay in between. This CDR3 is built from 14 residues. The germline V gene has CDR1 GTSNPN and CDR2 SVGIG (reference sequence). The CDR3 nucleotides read TGTGCCTCCCTACCTCGGAGCGCCTACAATGAGCAGTTCTTC. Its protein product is CASLPRSAYNEQFF.

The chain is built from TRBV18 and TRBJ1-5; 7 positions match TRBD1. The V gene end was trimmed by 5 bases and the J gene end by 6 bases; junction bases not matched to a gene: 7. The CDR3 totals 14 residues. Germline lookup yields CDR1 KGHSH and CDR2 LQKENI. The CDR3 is CASSTSGGVQPQHF. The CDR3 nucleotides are TGTGCCAGCTCAACATCAGGGGGAGTTCAGCCCCAGCATTTT.

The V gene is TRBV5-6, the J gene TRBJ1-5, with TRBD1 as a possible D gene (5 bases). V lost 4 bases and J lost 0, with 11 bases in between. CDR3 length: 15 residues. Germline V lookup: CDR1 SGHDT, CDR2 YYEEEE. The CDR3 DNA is TGTGCCAGCAGCCCGGGGGGGTCTAGCAATCAGCCCCAGCATTTT. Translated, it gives CASSPGGSSNQPQHF.

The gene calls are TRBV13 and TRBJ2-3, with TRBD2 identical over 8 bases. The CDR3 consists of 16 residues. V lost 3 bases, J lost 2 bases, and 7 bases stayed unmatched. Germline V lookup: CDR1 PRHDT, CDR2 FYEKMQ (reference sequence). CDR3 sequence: CASSFRVAGFTDTQYF. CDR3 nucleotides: TGTGCCAGCAGCTTCAGGGTAGCGGGATTCACAGATACGCAGTATTTT. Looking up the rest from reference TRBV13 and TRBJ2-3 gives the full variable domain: AAGVIQSPRHLIKEKRETATLKCYPIPRHDTVYWYQQGPGQDPQFLISFYEKMQSDKGSIPDRFSAQQFSDYHSELNMSSLELGDSALYFCASSFRVAGFTDTQYFGPGTRLTVL.